These 14 T cell receptor beta chains originate from one sample sequenced in a study of Ad26.COV2.S vaccination and SARS-CoV-2 variants. Assay: immunoSEQ multiplex PCR; the TCRdb copy retains only in-frame clones and omits some. The repertoire holds 380,000 or so clones, with 80% to 90% as singletons. Treatment denoted: some 19 received Ad26.COV2.S at low or high dose, single or two shots; several received placebo; per-sample allocation not given. Sampling was done on day 63 after the first vaccine or placebo injection. The sample here was peripheral blood, taken in a trial of Ad26.COV2.S vaccine versus placebo. The receptors derive from a person between 18 and 65 years old who received the Ad26.COV2.S COVID-19 vaccine or a placebo.

The J gene is TRBJ2-5, the V gene TRBV5-4; either TRBD1 or TRBD2 may supply D (5 bases each). The CDR3 spans 13 residues. V was shortened by 1 base and J by 3 bases, with 7 bases between the two germline ends. Germline V gives CDR1 SGHNT, CDR2 YYREEE (reference sequence). Written as DNA, the CDR3 is TGTGCCAGCAGCTTGTTGGGGGAAGAGACCCAGTACTTC. Amino acid sequence: CASSLLGEETQYF.

The chain recombines TRBV5-1 with TRBJ1-2; D unresolved. The V gene lost 0 bases and the J gene lost 5 bases, with 11 bases spanning the gap. In germline, CDR1 is SGHRS, CDR2 YFSETQ. There are 14 residues in the CDR3. CDR3 residues: CASSLVAGSYGYTF. CDR3 DNA: TGCGCCAGCAGCTTGGTGGCGGGCAGTTATGGCTACACCTTC.

This clone was observed a single time. A read error is likely here: a far larger clone is one base away. The sample carries other DNA sequences with the same CDR3. V usage is TRBV12-3 or TRBV12-4 and J usage is TRBJ1-1, with D unresolved. The CDR3 sequence is 13 residues long. V lost 3 bases, J lost 1 base, and 6 bases lay in between. The CDR3 is CASSLGPNTEAFF. The CDR3 nucleotides read TGTGCCAGCAGTTTGGGCCCGAACACTGAAGCTTTCTTT.

This clone was detected only once. The rearrangement links TRBV15 to TRBJ2-5; tentatively, D is TRBD1 (6 bases). Per the germline V gene, CDR1 is LNHNV and CDR2 is YYDKDF (reference sequence). CDR3 length equals 15 residues. V was trimmed by 2 bases and J by 2 bases, leaving 12 bases between them. This CDR3 is CATSRLPQGQETQYF. The DNA for the CDR3 is TGTGCCACCAGCAGACTCCCACAGGGACAAGAGACCCAGTACTTC.

The chain carries TRBV12-3 or TRBV12-4 and TRBJ2-1; no reliable D call. V shed 3 bases and J shed 4 bases, with 4 bases lying between them. The CDR3 length is 12 residues. The CDR3 DNA sequence: TGTGCCAGCAGTTTTTTATACAATGAGCAGTTCTTC. As protein: CASSFLYNEQFF.

The chain combines TRBV9 with TRBJ2-3; unclear D gene. CDR3 length: 13 residues. Looked up from germline, CDR1 is SGDLS and CDR2 is YYNGEE. Deletions cut 0 bases from V and 4 bases from J, with 6 bases between. The CDR3, as DNA: TGTGCCAGCAGCGTAGATATCGCAGATACGCAGTATTTT. Translated: CASSVDIADTQYF.

This chain links TRBV6-6 with TRBJ2-1; perhaps TRBD2 as D (5 bases). Germline loops: CDR1 MNHNY, CDR2 SVGAGI (reference sequence). The length of the CDR3 is 12 residues. Between the trimmed V and J ends, which lost 6 bases and 4 bases, there was a span of 7 bases. CDR3 sequence reads: CASSRRYNEQFF. CDR3 DNA sequence: TGTGCCAGCAGCCGGAGGTACAATGAGCAGTTCTTC.

The CDR3 DNA is TGTGCCTGGAGTGTACGGGAAGGGGCCCTTAATTCACCCCTCCACTTT. Translation: CAWSVREGALNSPLHF. This chain uses TRBV30 with TRBJ1-6; TRBD1 is a possible D gene (5 bases). V was clipped by 0 bases and J by 6 bases, with 15 bases between them. This CDR3 is 16 amino acids long. CDR1 and CDR2 from the germline V gene are GTSNPN and SVGIG (reference sequence).

This clone was counted between two and nine times. CDR3 sequence: CSVDAYNTGELFF. In DNA, the CDR3 is TGCAGCGTTGACGCTTATAACACCGGGGAGCTGTTTTTT. This chain connects TRBV29-1 to TRBJ2-2; unclear D gene. V lost 3 bases and J lost 2, with 7 bases in between. Germline CDR1 SQVTM, CDR2 ANQGSEA. CDR3 length equals 13 residues.

The chain couples TRBV21-1 to TRBJ2-1; the D call TRBD2 from the table was never checked on the DNA. TRBV21-1 is noted as a pseudogene. There are 15 residues in the CDR3. CDR3 DNA sequence: TGTGCCAGCAGCAGTAGCGGGGACTACTACAATGAGCAGTTCTTC. Protein: CASSSSGDYYNEQFF.

In DNA, the CDR3 is TGTGCCAGCAGTTACTCGACTGCCTACAATGAGCAGTTCTTC. Translation gives CASSYSTAYNEQFF. The genes are TRBV6-5 and TRBJ2-1; D gene unclear. Trimming removed 0 bases at V and 2 bases at J, with 5 bases between. There are 14 residues in the CDR3. Looked up from germline, CDR1 is MNHEY and CDR2 is SVGAGI.

The V and J genes are TRBV11-2 and TRBJ2-2; no definite D call. The CDR3 consists of 13 residues. Looked up from germline, CDR1 is SGHAT and CDR2 is FQNNGV. With 1 base removed from V and 5 bases from J, the gap between germline ends came to 5 bases. CDR3 sequence reads: CASSLASTGELFF. The CDR3 coding sequence is TGTGCCAGCAGCTTAGCCAGTACCGGGGAGCTGTTTTTT.

This clone was observed a few times. V usage is TRBV15 and J usage is TRBJ2-1; D gene ambiguous. CDR3 length equals 13 residues. V shed 0 bases and J shed 7 bases, with 7 bases lying between them. Germline values: CDR1 LNHNV, CDR2 YYDKDF (reference sequence). The CDR3 is CATSRDLWNEQFF. CDR3 DNA: TGTGCCACCAGCAGAGATCTTTGGAATGAGCAGTTCTTC.

The V call is TRBV27, the J call TRBJ2-1; D possibly matches TRBD1 or TRBD2 (5 bases each). Trimming cost V 6 bases and J 1 base, with 10 bases left between them. The CDR3 runs 14 residues. Germline-derived CDR1 and CDR2 are MNHEY and SMNVEV (reference sequence). The CDR3 nucleotides read TGTGCCAGCAGCCGGGACGCATCCTACAATGAGCAGTTCTTC. Its translation is CASSRDASYNEQFF.